A selection of T cell receptor beta chains follows, all from one sample in a study of beta chain bispecific antibodies for T cell cancers. In TCRdb, the 5' RACE reads were re-called with MiXCR into one record per CDR3 protein. The table has some 21,000 distinct CDR3 sequences, about 2.6% seen once. No antigen has been assigned to these receptors. Sequencing was performed on healthy donor T cells cultured with leukemia cells. The receptors stem from a human donor in good health. Some clones in this sample may be carry-over from other donors' samples. Both conserved end residues are part of each CDR3. Each record gives: V gene, clone size, J gene, D gene, CDR3 protein, CDR3 DNA. The D gene is left open where the match is weak. Size is stated for part of the rows, as once, few or many counts, or as a class when the clone is expanded.

TRBV7-2	-	TRBJ1-5	-	CASSAGGSGNQPQHF	TGTGCCAGCAGCGCCGGTGGTTCCGGGAATCAGCCCCAGCATTTT
TRBV19	many	TRBJ2-7	TRBD1	CASSTTGAWEQYF	TGTGCCAGTAGTACGACAGGGGCGTGGGAGCAGTACTTC
TRBV30	-	TRBJ2-1	-	CAWGVNNEQFF	TGTGCCTGGGGGGTGAACAATGAGCAGTTCTTC
TRBV3-1	many	TRBJ1-1	-	CASSQAGGNTEAFF	TGTGCCAGCAGCCAAGCGGGGGGGAACACTGAAGCTTTCTTT
TRBV6-5	many	TRBJ2-7	-	CASRSDRRSYEQYF	TGTGCCAGCAGATCGGACAGACGGTCCTACGAGCAGTACTTC
TRBV14	many	TRBJ1-2	-	CASSQAYSYGYTF	TGTGCCAGCAGCCAAGCGTATAGCTATGGCTACACCTTC
TRBV4-1	many	TRBJ2-1	-	CASSQDGYNEQFF	TGCGCCAGCAGCCAAGACGGATACAATGAGCAGTTCTTC
TRBV7-6	many	TRBJ2-7	-	CASSLVGEGQDSYEQYF	TGTGCCAGCAGCTTAGTGGGGGAAGGGCAGGACTCCTACGAGCAGTACTTC
TRBV28	many	TRBJ2-5	TRBD2	CASSSDDPRASGPNLYYQETQYF	TGTGCCAGCAGTTCAGACGACCCCCGGGCTAGCGGGCCAAACTTATACTACCAAGAGACCCAGTACTTC
TRBV12-3/TRBV12-4	many	TRBJ2-3	-	CASSLIMLGAVTDTQYF	TGTGCCAGCAGTTTAATCATGCTGGGGGCAGTAACAGATACGCAGTATTTT
TRBV5-4	many	TRBJ2-7	-	CASSFGTEDYEQYF	TGTGCCAGCAGCTTTGGGACGGAAGACTACGAGCAGTACTTC
TRBV10-3	medium-sized	TRBJ2-7	TRBD1	CAMGDRFTYEQYF	TGTGCCATGGGGGACAGATTTACCTACGAGCAGTACTTC
TRBV29-1	few	TRBJ2-7	TRBD1	CSVAYSGGEQYF	TGCAGCGTCGCCTACTCAGGGGGCGAGCAGTACTTC
TRBV5-6	medium-sized	TRBJ2-5	-	CASSLQGGLETQYF	TGTGCCAGCAGTCTCCAGGGCGGTCTAGAGACCCAGTACTTC
TRBV6-5	many	TRBJ2-6	-	CASSRTVFSSGANVLTF	TGTGCCAGCAGTAGGACAGTCTTTAGCTCTGGGGCCAACGTCCTGACTTTC
TRBV11-2	-	TRBJ2-1	TRBD1	CASSPGTGALFGNEQFF	TGTGCCAGCAGCCCAGGGACAGGGGCCCTCTTTGGCAATGAGCAGTTCTTC
TRBV5-1	many	TRBJ2-7	-	CASTPTETYEQYF	TGCGCCAGCACCCCGACGGAGACCTACGAGCAGTACTTC
TRBV5-1	medium-sized	TRBJ2-7	-	CASSPDNPRTVEQYF	TGCGCCAGCAGCCCCGACAACCCCCGAACGGTGGAGCAGTACTTC
TRBV6-5	-	TRBJ2-4	TRBD1	CASRSITGGLAKNIQYF	TGTGCCAGCAGATCAATCACAGGGGGACTAGCCAAAAACATTCAGTACTTC
TRBV20-1	many	TRBJ2-5	TRBD2	CSAATSGGGETQYF	TGCAGTGCTGCCACTAGCGGGGGGGGAGAGACCCAGTACTTC
TRBV6-5	many	TRBJ2-7	-	CASRAGGKAYEQYF	TGTGCCAGCAGAGCAGGTGGGAAAGCCTACGAGCAGTACTTC
TRBV19	many	TRBJ2-1	-	CASSFGSSYNEQFF	TGTGCCAGTAGTTTCGGGTCTTCCTACAATGAGCAGTTCTTC
TRBV19	few	TRBJ1-6	TRBD1	CASSIWTGRGSPLHF	TGTGCCAGTAGTATTTGGACAGGCCGTGGTTCACCCCTCCACTTT
TRBV5-6	-	TRBJ2-1	TRBD1	CASSLWDRTPGEQFF	TGTGCCAGCAGTCTCTGGGACAGGACGCCTGGTGAGCAGTTCTTC
TRBV30	many	TRBJ2-2	-	CAWSRPPNPGELFF	TGTGCCTGGAGTCGGCCTCCGAACCCCGGGGAGCTGTTTTTT
TRBV12-3/TRBV12-4	many	TRBJ1-2	TRBD1	CASSYGTGEDGYTF	TGTGCCAGCAGCTATGGGACAGGGGAGGACGGCTACACCTTC
TRBV12-3/TRBV12-4	many	TRBJ2-1	TRBD2	CASSGGTSGGSSFYNEQFF	TGTGCCAGCAGTGGGGGGACTAGCGGGGGTTCATCGTTCTACAATGAGCAGTTCTTC
TRBV19	many	TRBJ1-1	-	CASNEGNTEAFF	TGTGCCAGTAACGAGGGTAACACTGAAGCTTTCTTT
TRBV3-1	many	TRBJ2-2	TRBD2	CASSQERPAGEEPNTGELFF	TGTGCCAGCAGCCAAGAGCGGCCAGCGGGGGAAGAGCCGAACACCGGGGAGCTGTTTTTT
TRBV3-1	many	TRBJ2-7	-	CASSQALGDSYEQYF	TGTGCCAGCAGCCAAGCGCTCGGGGACTCCTACGAGCAGTACTTC
TRBV29-1	many	TRBJ2-1	-	CSVEDGRYGYNEQFF	TGCAGCGTTGAAGATGGCAGGTACGGTTACAATGAGCAGTTCTTC
TRBV7-9	medium-sized	TRBJ2-7	-	CASSLCTGPEQYF	TGTGCCAGCAGCTTATGTACGGGGCCCGAGCAGTACTTC
TRBV5-5	many	TRBJ1-1	TRBD1	CASSFGQGNTEAFF	TGTGCCAGCAGCTTTGGACAGGGGAACACTGAAGCTTTCTTT
TRBV11-2	many	TRBJ2-7	-	CASSFGGPTYEQYF	TGTGCCAGCAGCTTTGGGGGGCCTACCTACGAGCAGTACTTC
TRBV27	many	TRBJ2-7	TRBD1	CASSLTGQGSYEQYF	TGTGCCAGCAGTCTAACAGGACAGGGGTCCTACGAGCAGTACTTC
TRBV5-1	many	TRBJ1-2	-	CASTTLGGGYTF	TGCGCCAGCACCACGCTTGGAGGTGGCTACACCTTC
TRBV4-1	-	TRBJ2-7	-	CASSQVGGYEQYF	TGCGCCAGCAGCCAAGTGGGTGGCTACGAGCAGTACTTC
TRBV10-2	many	TRBJ2-3	TRBD2	CASSDLAGGGADTQYF	TGCGCCAGCAGTGATCTAGCGGGGGGAGGGGCAGATACGCAGTATTTT
TRBV6-6	many	TRBJ2-7	TRBD2	CASSSRLAGGPAYEQYF	TGTGCCAGCAGTTCTCGACTAGCGGGGGGGCCTGCGTACGAGCAGTACTTC
TRBV30	-	TRBJ2-5	-	CAWSFWGGETQYF	TGTGCCTGGAGTTTTTGGGGCGGAGAGACCCAGTACTTC
TRBV7-9	many	TRBJ2-7	-	CASSFGDEQYF	TGTGCCAGCAGCTTCGGAGACGAGCAGTACTTC
TRBV7-9	many	TRBJ2-5	-	CASSFARGDEETQYF	TGTGCCAGCAGCTTTGCCAGGGGGGACGAAGAGACCCAGTACTTC